This T cell receptor beta chain was documented in a study of T cell repertoires in cytomegalovirus infection. Findings and caveats of the study: What dominated the ex vivo response were HLA-C-restricted CMV-specific TCR beta clonotypes. There were carriers of CMV plus the relevant HLA, and cumulative public TCR beta family frequency identified them.

Trimming stripped 7 bases from V and 3 bases from J, with 12 bases between. In germline, CDR1 is SQVTM, CDR2 ANQGSEA. CDR3 length equals 13 residues. This clonotype was observed a handful of times. What it binds is unknown. Using its own MiXCR run on the reads, TCRdb lists one record per CDR3 protein. This sample yields around 710,000 distinct CDR3 sequences, of which 25% to 35% are seen a single time; less than 15% belongs to the top ten. The genes are TRBV29-1 and TRBJ1-4; TRBD1 is a possible D gene (6 bases). This TCR was recovered from a human donor in good health (CMV status not recorded). Some clones in this sample may be carry-over from other donors' samples. Sample: cultured CD8+ T cells from PBMCs, taken from culture after CMV antigen stimulation. Here the CDR3 DNA reads TGCAGCGCGTCGGACAGCCCTAATGAAAAACTGTTTTTT. Translated, it gives CSASDSPNEKLFF.